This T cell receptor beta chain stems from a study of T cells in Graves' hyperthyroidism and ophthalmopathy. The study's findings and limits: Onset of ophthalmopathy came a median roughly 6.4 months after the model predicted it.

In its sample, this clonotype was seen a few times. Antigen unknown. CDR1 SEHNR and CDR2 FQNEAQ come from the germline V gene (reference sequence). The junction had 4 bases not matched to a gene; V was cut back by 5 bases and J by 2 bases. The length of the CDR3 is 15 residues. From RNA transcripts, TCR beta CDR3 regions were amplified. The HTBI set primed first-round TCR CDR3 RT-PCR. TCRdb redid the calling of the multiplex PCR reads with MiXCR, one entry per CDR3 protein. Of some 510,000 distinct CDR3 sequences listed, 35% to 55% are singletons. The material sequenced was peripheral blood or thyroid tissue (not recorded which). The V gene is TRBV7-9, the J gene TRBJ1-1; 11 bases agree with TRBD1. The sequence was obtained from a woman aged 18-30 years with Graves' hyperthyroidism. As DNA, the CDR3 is TGTGCCAGCAGCAGGGGGACAGGGGGTAACACTGAAGCTTTCTTT. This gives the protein CASSRGTGGNTEAFF.